A single sample gave rise to the 14 T cell receptor beta chains below, sequenced in a study of cytomegalovirus exposure and HLA in healthy donors. Both 60 Vbeta primers and 13 Jbeta primers went into the PCR. Sequenced by immunoSEQ multiplex PCR; TCRdb stores in-frame clones only, minus some. Of some 62,000 clones in the sample, 70% to 90% were seen once. Material for sequencing was PBMCs. These receptors all stem from a man younger than 35 in good health and CMV-seronegative.

The chain has TRBV5-1 and TRBJ2-3, with 9 bases aligning to TRBD2. Germline CDR1 and CDR2: SGHRS and YFSETQ. V lost 4 bases to trimming and J lost 5 bases; unmatched junction nucleotides: 14. The CDR3 length is 17 residues. CDR3 sequence: CASSMSPAGGPGDTQYF. Written as DNA, the CDR3 is TGCGCCAGCAGCATGAGCCCGGCGGGGGGGCCTGGAGATACGCAGTATTTT.

This chain joins TRBV27 and TRBJ2-2; perhaps TRBD1 as D (5 bases). The CDR3 sequence is 14 residues long. The germline CDR1 and CDR2 sequences are MNHEY and SMNVEV (reference sequence). The germline V and J ends were trimmed by 6 bases and 3 bases, with 11 bases remaining between them. The DNA for the CDR3 is TGTGCCAGCAGGTTTCTAGGGGACACCGGGGAGCTGTTTTTT. The encoded protein is CASRFLGDTGELFF.

The chain combines TRBV5-4 with TRBJ2-1; a possible D gene is TRBD2 (5 bases). This CDR3 contains 12 residues. Germline-derived CDR1 and CDR2 are SGHNT and YYREEE (reference sequence). The ends were cut back, 0 bases at V and 7 bases at J, with 5 bases in the middle. CDR3 DNA sequence: TGTGCCAGCAGCTTGGGACTAAATGAGCAGTTCTTC. Amino acid sequence: CASSLGLNEQFF.

The rearrangement joins TRBV4-2 to TRBJ1-2; D gene uncertain. From germline, CDR1 is LGHNA and CDR2 YNFKEQ. This CDR3 is 17 amino acids long. V lost 0 bases to trimming and J lost 0 bases, with 14 bases between them. This CDR3 is CASSQDTRTRANYGYTF. The CDR3 DNA follows: TGTGCCAGCAGCCAAGATACACGGACTCGAGCTAACTATGGCTACACCTTC.

The V gene is TRBV5-1, the J gene TRBJ1-1, with D unclear. Per germline, CDR1 SGHRS and CDR2 YFSETQ. V was pared by 9 bases and J by 0 bases, with 15 bases between. CDR3 length equals 14 residues. CDR3 residues: CANVDGGMNTEAFF. The CDR3 DNA reads TGCGCCAACGTGGACGGCGGGATGAACACTGAAGCTTTCTTT.

This rearrangement joins TRBV4-2 to TRBJ2-5; 9 nucleotides line up with TRBD2. This CDR3 has 16 amino acids. The V gene's germline CDR1 is LGHNA and CDR2 YNFKEQ. Losses at the gene ends were 0 bases for V and 2 bases for J; bases not matched to a gene: 4. In DNA, the CDR3 is TGTGCCAGCAGCCAAGATAAGGCGGGGGGGCAAGAGACCCAGTACTTC. Translation: CASSQDKAGGQETQYF.

The J gene is TRBJ2-2, the V gene TRBV2; D gene unclear. The germline CDR1 and CDR2 sequences are SNHLY and FYNNEI. The length of the CDR3 is 13 residues. Trimming pared 8 bases from V and 8 bases from J, leaving 15 bases between. The CDR3 reads CASLTEARGELFF. Here the CDR3 DNA reads TGTGCCAGCTTGACCGAGGCCCGGGGGGAGCTGTTTTTT. Drawing the rest from reference TRBV2 and TRBJ2-2, the complete variable domain is EPEVTQTPSHQVTQMGQEVILRCVPISNHLYFYWYRQILGQKVEFLVSFYNNEISEKSEIFDDQFSVERPDGSNFTLKIRSTKLEDSAMYFCASLTEARGELFFGEGSRLTVL.

The rearrangement joins TRBV11-2 to TRBJ2-1; TRBD1 is a possible D gene (5 bases). CDR1 is SGHAT and CDR2 is FQNNGV in the germline V gene. Trimming shortened V by 3 bases and J by 8 bases, and 8 bases separated the two germline ends. This CDR3 region has 12 residues. The CDR3 loop reads CASSLGLDEQFF. DNA of the CDR3: TGTGCCAGCAGCTTGGGGCTCGATGAGCAGTTCTTC.

The rearrangement uses TRBV2 and TRBJ1-1; a possible D gene is TRBD1 (5 bases). Germline CDR1 reads SNHLY; CDR2 reads FYNNEI. Trimming shortened V by 4 bases and J by 1 base, and 7 bases separated the two germline ends. There are 13 residues in the CDR3. The CDR3, as DNA: TGTGCCAGCAGTGGTAGGGGGAACACTGAAGCTTTCTTT. Protein: CASSGRGNTEAFF.

This chain joins TRBV11-2 and TRBJ2-1; D is perhaps TRBD2 (6 bases). Per germline, CDR1 SGHAT and CDR2 FQNNGV. Deletions cut 6 bases from V and 8 bases from J, with 17 bases between. CDR3 length: 14 amino acids. CDR3 loop: CASSPWLGGDEQFF. CDR3 nucleotides: TGTGCCAGCAGTCCTTGGCTGGGGGGAGATGAGCAGTTCTTC.

The CDR3 here is CASRSLGNEQFF. CDR3 in DNA: TGTGCCAGCAGGAGTCTTGGCAATGAGCAGTTCTTC. V usage is TRBV25-1 and J usage is TRBJ2-1, with D unresolved. The CDR3 is 12 amino acids. V lost 6 bases, J lost 6 bases, and 9 bases lay in between. Germline loops: CDR1 MGHDK, CDR2 SYGVNS.

The chain combines TRBV28 with TRBJ2-7; tentatively, D is TRBD1 (6 bases). Germline loops: CDR1 MDHEN, CDR2 SYDVKM. The CDR3 length is 19 residues. Trimming pared 5 bases from V and 2 bases from J, leaving 28 bases between. CDR3 nucleotides: TGTGCCAGCAGTCCCCCCGTTCTGGCCTGGACAGCAACGACCTACGAGCAGTACTTC. Protein: CASSPPVLAWTATTYEQYF. The full variable domain, completed using reference TRBV28 and TRBJ2-7, is DVKVTQSSRYLVKRTGEKVFLECVQDMDHENMFWYRQDPGLGLRLIYFSYDVKMKEKGDIPEGYSVSREKKERFSLILESASTNQTSMYLCASSPPVLAWTATTYEQYFGPGTRLTVT.

This chain connects TRBV10-3 to TRBJ2-5; 14 bases are a match to TRBD2. V was pared by 3 bases and J by 4 bases, with 10 bases of the junction left unmatched. This CDR3 has 18 amino acids. CDR1 is ENHRY, CDR2 SYGVKD, per germline. Here the CDR3 DNA reads TGTGCCATCAGTGACCCGACTAGCGGGGGGGCTGGGGGAGAGACCCAGTACTTC. It translates to CAISDPTSGGAGGETQYF.

This chain joins TRBV2 and TRBJ1-3, with 7 bases lining up with TRBD1. The CDR3 consists of 14 residues. Germline V CDR1 and CDR2: SNHLY, FYNNEI. Trimming cost V 4 bases and J 4 bases; bases outside gene matches: 4. The CDR3 reads CASSGQGEGNTIYF. DNA of the CDR3: TGTGCCAGCAGTGGGCAGGGGGAGGGAAACACCATATATTTT.